This T cell receptor (beta chain) derives from a study of glioma-infiltrating T cells after dendritic cell vaccination. CDR3 length equals 16 residues. In germline, CDR1 is SGHTA, CDR2 FQGNSA. Losses at the gene ends were 5 bases for V and 7 bases for J; bases not matched to a gene: 11. Assay: immunoSEQ multiplex PCR; the TCRdb copy retains only in-frame clones and omits some. This sample has 71,000 or so clones, with approximately 80% found just once. The TCR sequence derives from a human donor with glioblastoma. The chain joins TRBV7-2 to TRBJ1-5; 10 bases map to TRBD1. This material consisted of blood, taken before dendritic cell vaccination. CDR3 protein: CASSPQGQGVGQPQHF. CDR3 DNA sequence: TGTGCCAGCAGCCCTCAAGGACAGGGGGTGGGGCAGCCCCAGCATTTT.